The 30 T cell receptor beta chains reported below all come from one sample, sequenced in a study of blood T cell repertoires in COVID-19. Only in-frame clones appear in the TCRdb table, and some are missing; sequencing was by immunoSEQ multiplex PCR. The sample contains 270,000 or so clones, less than 95% of which appear only once. Specimen: PBMCs or T cells enriched from blood (not recorded which). The receptor set was obtained from a man aged 40-50 years who had been exposed to COVID-19.

The CDR3 sequence: CASSSGWDGYTF. CDR3 DNA: TGTGCCAGCAGTTCAGGGTGGGATGGCTACACCTTC. V gene TRBV12-3 or TRBV12-4 combines with J gene TRBJ1-2, with D tentatively TRBD1 (5 bases). The V and J ends lost 4 bases and 6 bases respectively, with 9 bases between them. The CDR3 has 12 residues.

The chain combines TRBV7-3 with TRBJ2-3; 10 bases match TRBD2. There are 15 residues in the CDR3. V was clipped by 10 bases and J by 4 bases; unmatched bases: 11. Germline loops: CDR1 SGHTA, CDR2 FQGTGA. The CDR3 nucleotides read TGTGCCACACGCCCCAGCGGGAGGGAGTCAGATACGCAGTATTTT. Its protein product is CATRPSGRESDTQYF. The variable domain in full, with the rest retrieved from reference TRBV7-3 and TRBJ2-3, is GAGVSQTPSNKVTEKGKYVELRCDPISGHTALYWYRQSLGQGPEFLIYFQGTGAADDSGLPNDRFFAVRPEGSVSTLKIQRTERGDSAVYLCATRPSGRESDTQYFGPGTRLTVL.

The CDR3 loop is CATGGGIYEQYF. CDR3 nucleotides: TGTGCCACCGGCGGGGGGATCTACGAGCAGTACTTC. This chain joins TRBV15 and TRBJ2-7; 8 bases line up with TRBD2. J was trimmed by 3 bases and V by 8 bases; bases with no gene match: 3. This CDR3 comprises 12 residues. Germline loops: CDR1 LNHNV, CDR2 YYDKDF (reference sequence). The entire variable domain, with the rest obtained from reference TRBV15 and TRBJ2-7, is as follows: DAMVIQNPRYQVTQFGKPVTLSCSQTLNHNVMYWYQQKSSQAPKLLFHYYDKDFNNEADTPDNFQSRRPNTSFCFLDIRSPGLGDTAMYLCATGGGIYEQYFGPGTRLTVT.

The chain carries TRBV5-1 and TRBJ2-5; possible D gene TRBD2, 6 bases. This CDR3 has 15 amino acids. V was pared by 3 bases and J by 4 bases, with 16 bases between. CDR1 and CDR2 from the germline V gene are SGHRS and YFSETQ. CDR3 in amino acids: CASSSWGAGPETQYF. CDR3 DNA sequence: TGCGCCAGCAGCTCCTGGGGAGCGGGCCCAGAGACCCAGTACTTC. Supplemented by reference TRBV5-1 and TRBJ2-5, the full variable domain reads KAGVTQTPRYLIKTRGQQVTLSCSPISGHRSVSWYQQTPGQGLQFLFEYFSETQRNKGNFPGRFSGRQFSNSRSEMNVSTLELGDSALYLCASSSWGAGPETQYFGPGTRLLVL.

The V and J genes are TRBV5-6 and TRBJ2-6; 9 nucleotides match TRBD1. V was clipped by 0 bases and J by 10 bases; unmatched bases: 5. This CDR3 comprises 15 residues. CDR1 is SGHDT, CDR2 YYEEEE, per germline. CDR3 DNA: TGTGCCAGCAGCTTGGCCGGGACAGGGATAAACGTCCTGACTTTC. It encodes CASSLAGTGINVLTF.

This chain uses TRBV4-3 with TRBJ1-1; perhaps TRBD1 as D (6 bases). Per germline, CDR1 LGHNA and CDR2 YSLEER. Trimming removed 3 bases from V and 1 base from J, with 9 bases in between. The CDR3 loop spans 14 amino acids. CDR3 loop: CASSHSTGNTEAFF. The CDR3 nucleotides read TGCGCCAGCAGCCATTCGACAGGGAACACTGAAGCTTTCTTT.

The gene calls are TRBV5-1 and TRBJ2-5, with D perhaps matching TRBD2 (6 bases). Trimming cost V 0 bases and J 4 bases, with 16 bases left between them. CDR3 size: 16 residues. Germline CDR1 and CDR2: SGHRS and YFSETQ. CDR3 protein: CASSLAAGLSGETQYF. CDR3 DNA sequence: TGCGCCAGCAGCTTGGCCGCGGGGCTTTCGGGAGAGACCCAGTACTTC. The variable domain in full, completed from reference TRBV5-1 and TRBJ2-5, reads KAGVTQTPRYLIKTRGQQVTLSCSPISGHRSVSWYQQTPGQGLQFLFEYFSETQRNKGNFPGRFSGRQFSNSRSEMNVSTLELGDSALYLCASSLAAGLSGETQYFGPGTRLLVL.

As concerns this clone: Other DNA sequences within the sample encode an identical CDR3. The chain combines TRBV2 with TRBJ2-5; 7 nucleotides match TRBD1. The CDR3 sequence is 14 residues long. Germline-derived CDR1 and CDR2 are SNHLY and FYNNEI. V gave up 6 bases and J gave up 0 bases; unmatched junction bases: 4. The CDR3 sequence: CASSSDRYQETQYF. DNA of the CDR3: TGTGCCAGCAGCTCGGACAGGTACCAAGAGACCCAGTACTTC.

This clone was counted between two and nine times. The J gene is TRBJ1-3, the V gene TRBV28; D remains ambiguous. This CDR3 is 14 amino acids long. Trimming took off 3 bases at V and 0 bases at J, with 6 bases between the two ends. Looked up from germline, CDR1 is MDHEN and CDR2 is SYDVKM. The CDR3 DNA sequence: TGTGCCAGCAGTTTGAGGAGCTCTGGAAACACCATATATTTT. This codes for CASSLRSSGNTIYF.

The chain links TRBV4-1 to TRBJ2-1; TRBD2 aligns across 9 bases. Looked up from germline, CDR1 is MGHRA and CDR2 is YSYEKL. CDR3 size: 17 residues. J was trimmed by 7 bases and V by 4 bases; bases with no gene match: 14. The CDR3 reads CASSRTGAGGPRNEQFF. Written as DNA, the CDR3 is TGCGCCAGCAGCCGGACGGGGGCGGGAGGGCCTAGAAATGAGCAGTTCTTC.

V usage is TRBV28 and J usage is TRBJ1-2; D not certain. Germline V gene sequence: CDR1 MDHEN, CDR2 SYDVKM. This CDR3 has 13 amino acids. Trimming took off 4 bases at V and 6 bases at J, with 12 bases between the two ends. This chain's CDR3 is CASSSGEVHGYTF. As DNA, the CDR3 is TGTGCCAGCAGTTCGGGTGAGGTTCATGGCTACACCTTC.

The chain couples TRBV11-3 to TRBJ2-3; D unresolved. The CDR3 spans 13 residues. The ends were cut back, 8 bases at V and 1 base at J, with 10 bases in the middle. Germline assignment: CDR1 SGHNT and CDR2 YENEEA. The CDR3 nucleotides read TGTGCCAGCGCGGTCCCTGGCACAGATACGCAGTATTTT. Protein sequence: CASAVPGTDTQYF.

The CDR3 region is CAWSVLYNEQFF. In DNA form, the CDR3 reads TGTGCCTGGAGTGTACTTTACAATGAGCAGTTCTTC. V usage is TRBV30 and J usage is TRBJ2-1; no clear D. V was shortened by 0 bases and J by 4 bases, with 4 bases between the two germline ends. Germline V gene lookup returns CDR1 GTSNPN and CDR2 SVGIG (reference sequence). The CDR3 sequence is 12 residues long.

V is TRBV19 and J is TRBJ1-1; TRBD1 agrees at 8 bases. With 6 bases clipped from V and 3 bases from J, the junction kept 6 bases outside the gene matches. CDR3 size: 14 residues. Germline CDR1 is LNHDA and CDR2 is SQIVND (reference sequence). The CDR3 loop reads CASRIDRGYTEAFF. Written as DNA, the CDR3 is TGTGCCAGTAGAATTGACAGGGGATACACTGAAGCTTTCTTT.

This CDR3 is CASSLLTGSMNTEAFF. For the CDR3, the DNA is TGTGCCAGCAGCTTATTAACAGGAAGCATGAACACTGAAGCTTTCTTT. The V call is TRBV5-6, the J call TRBJ1-1; tentatively, D is TRBD1 (5 bases). This CDR3 contains 16 residues. Germline CDR1 is SGHDT and CDR2 is YYEEEE. V was clipped by 2 bases and J by 0 bases, with 14 bases between them.

Only one count was recorded for this clone. CDR3 sequence reads: CASSERDSGANVLTF. The DNA of the CDR3 is TGTGCCAGCAGTGAAAGAGATTCTGGGGCCAACGTCCTGACTTTC. The chain has TRBV6-1 and TRBJ2-6; D remains ambiguous. Trimming removed 2 bases at V and 1 base at J, with 6 bases between. This CDR3 contains 15 residues. Germline-derived CDR1 and CDR2 are MNHNS and SASEGT.

The genes are TRBV15 and TRBJ2-7, with TRBD2 matching 7 bases. With V trimmed by 3 bases and J by 3 bases, 8 bases remained unmatched. The CDR3 is 15 residues long. Germline-derived CDR1 and CDR2 are LNHNV and YYDKDF (reference sequence). CDR3 amino acids: CATSRAGLELYEQYF. In DNA, the CDR3 is TGTGCCACCAGCAGGGCCGGACTAGAGCTCTACGAGCAGTACTTC. The full variable domain, rest sourced from reference TRBV15 and TRBJ2-7, is DAMVIQNPRYQVTQFGKPVTLSCSQTLNHNVMYWYQQKSSQAPKLLFHYYDKDFNNEADTPDNFQSRRPNTSFCFLDIRSPGLGDTAMYLCATSRAGLELYEQYFGPGTRLTVT.

The chain is built from TRBV2 and TRBJ1-2; tentative D call: TRBD1 (5 bases). The CDR3 consists of 13 residues. From germline, CDR1 is SNHLY and CDR2 FYNNEI. V was shortened by 2 bases and J by 7 bases, with 11 bases between the two germline ends. This chain's CDR3 is CASSETRVGGYTF. The CDR3, as DNA: TGTGCCAGCAGTGAAACCAGGGTCGGTGGCTACACCTTC. Looking up the rest from reference TRBV2 and TRBJ1-2 gives the full variable domain: EPEVTQTPSHQVTQMGQEVILRCVPISNHLYFYWYRQILGQKVEFLVSFYNNEISEKSEIFDDQFSVERPDGSNFTLKIRSTKLEDSAMYFCASSETRVGGYTFGSGTRLTVV.

The genes are TRBV29-1 and TRBJ2-1; 9 positions agree with TRBD2. The length of the CDR3 is 14 residues. Unmatched junction bases numbered 4, after V lost 7 bases and J lost 0 bases. Germline V lookup: CDR1 SQVTM, CDR2 ANQGSEA. CDR3 DNA sequence: TGCAGCGCTCGTAGCGGGAGCTCCTACAATGAGCAGTTCTTC. Protein: CSARSGSSYNEQFF.

This chain links TRBV6-5 with TRBJ2-7; possible D gene TRBD1, 6 bases. Germline V gene lookup returns CDR1 MNHEY and CDR2 SVGAGI. Trimming took off 10 bases at V and 0 bases at J, with 13 bases between the two ends. The CDR3 is made up of 13 amino acids. CDR3 nucleotide sequence: TGTGCCACGATGAGGGGGTACTCCTACGAGCAGTACTTC. Amino acids: CATMRGYSYEQYF.

This rearrangement joins TRBV30 to TRBJ2-2, with 9 bases lining up with TRBD1. CDR3 length: 14 amino acids. Germline CDR1 and CDR2: GTSNPN and SVGIG (reference sequence). J lost 4 bases, V lost 7 bases, and 7 bases had no gene match. The CDR3 sequence is CAFTGQGATGELFF. CDR3 DNA sequence: TGTGCCTTCACGGGACAGGGAGCCACCGGGGAGCTGTTTTTT.

The rearrangement joins TRBV3-1 (or the pseudogene TRBV3-2) to TRBJ1-2, with D unclear. Trimming took off 1 base at V and 5 bases at J, with 8 bases between the two ends. The CDR3 runs 13 residues. The germline gives CDR1 LGHDT, CDR2 YNNKEL (reference sequence). The CDR3 DNA reads as TGTGCCAGCAGCCAAGGGGCGGGGTATGGCTACACCTTC. This encodes CASSQGAGYGYTF.

The chain is built from TRBV28 and TRBJ2-1, with unresolved D. This CDR3 is built from 10 residues. The germline V gene encodes CDR1 MDHEN and CDR2 SYDVKM. V was cut by 3 bases and J by 9 bases, with 3 bases left in between. CDR3 residues: CASSFGEQFF. As DNA, the CDR3 is TGTGCCAGCAGTTTCGGTGAGCAGTTCTTC.

The rearrangement uses TRBV30 and TRBJ2-3; possibly TRBD1 for D (6 bases). This CDR3 spans 11 amino acids. With 5 bases removed from V and 8 bases from J, the gap between germline ends came to 11 bases. The germline CDR1 and CDR2 sequences are GTSNPN and SVGIG (reference sequence). In nucleotides, the CDR3 is TGTGCCTGGGGAATAGGGGGTACGCAGTATTTT. Translating gives CAWGIGGTQYF.

The V and J genes are TRBV30 and TRBJ2-7, with D tentatively TRBD1 (6 bases). This CDR3 has 15 residues. V shed 2 bases and J shed 6 bases, with 20 bases lying between them. Germline-derived CDR1 and CDR2 are GTSNPN and SVGIG (reference sequence). CDR3 bases: TGTGCCTGGAGTACAATCCGGGACAATAATCTCGAGCAGTACTTC. Protein product: CAWSTIRDNNLEQYF.

This clone was detected only once. The chain recombines TRBV5-4 with TRBJ2-2, with D tentatively TRBD2 (5 bases). This CDR3 spans 12 amino acids. Trimming cost V 4 bases and J 6 bases, with 7 bases left between them. CDR1 is SGHNT and CDR2 is YYREEE in the germline V gene (reference sequence). The CDR3, as DNA: TGTGCCAGCAGCGAGGGTGCCGGGGAGCTGTTTTTT. This codes for CASSEGAGELFF.

The chain combines TRBV3-1 (or the pseudogene TRBV3-2) with TRBJ2-7; D not resolved. Trimming took 6 bases from V and 0 from J, leaving 12 bases between them. The V gene's germline CDR1 is LGHDT and CDR2 YNNKEL (reference sequence). The CDR3 is 14 residues long. CDR3 amino acids: CASSPGALSYEQYF. The CDR3 DNA sequence: TGTGCCAGCAGTCCAGGTGCTCTCTCCTACGAGCAGTACTTC.

J is TRBJ1-2 and V is TRBV28, with D tentatively TRBD1 (6 bases). The CDR3 spans 13 residues. Per the germline V gene, CDR1 is MDHEN and CDR2 is SYDVKM. Trimming cost V 6 bases and J 8 bases, with 16 bases left between them. The CDR3 sequence is CASSEGGGRGYTF. In DNA, the CDR3 is TGTGCCAGCAGCGAGGGGGGGGGCAGAGGCTACACCTTC.

This clone was seen a single time. The chain couples TRBV19 to TRBJ2-1; TRBD1 matches 7 bases. Trimming took 0 bases from V and 5 from J; bases not matched to a gene: 4. Germline V gives CDR1 LNHDA, CDR2 SQIVND (reference sequence). The CDR3 is 15 residues long. Here the CDR3 DNA reads TGTGCCAGTAGTATAGAAAGGGGACAGAACAATGAGCAGTTCTTC. Translated, it gives CASSIERGQNNEQFF.

CDR3 nucleotides: TGTGCCTGGGACACAGGGTCATGGGGCACTGAAGCTTTCTTT. Amino acid sequence: CAWDTGSWGTEAFF. The chain joins TRBV30 to TRBJ1-1, with D perhaps matching TRBD1 (6 bases). V lost 5 bases, J lost 4 bases, and 17 bases lay in between. The CDR3 is made up of 14 amino acids. CDR1 is GTSNPN, CDR2 SVGIG, per germline (reference sequence).